This entry lists 31 T cell receptor beta chains sequenced from one sample in a study of beta chain features in type 1 diabetes. cDNA synthesis used the whole RNA isolate, giving expressed TCRB sequences. TCRdb's table, derived via immunoSEQ multiplex PCR, lists solely in-frame clones and lacks some. The table lists 300,000 to 350,000 clones, 6.5% to 10% of them singletons. Sequencing was carried out using central memory CD4+ T cells from blood. The source of these receptors is a woman younger than 30 in good health.

The CDR3: CASSAGMSSSYNEQFF. CDR3 bases: TGTGCCAGCAGCGCCGGAATGTCGAGCTCCTACAATGAGCAGTTCTTC. This chain uses TRBV9 with TRBJ2-1; no firm D call. V was shortened by 3 bases and J by 0 bases, with 13 bases between the two germline ends. Germline V lookup: CDR1 SGDLS, CDR2 YYNGEE. The length of the CDR3 is 16 residues.

The V gene is TRBV5-4, the J gene TRBJ1-5, with a possible D match to TRBD1 (5 bases). V was pared by 4 bases and J by 5 bases, with 22 bases between. The CDR3 spans 17 residues. Germline CDR1 SGHNT, CDR2 YYREEE (reference sequence). CDR3 region: CASSRSPGGVPDQPQHF. The DNA of the CDR3 is TGTGCCAGCAGCCGCTCCCCCGGGGGTGTACCCGATCAGCCCCAGCATTTT.

The genes are TRBV19 and TRBJ2-1; D unclear. Germline CDR1 reads LNHDA; CDR2 reads SQIVND (reference sequence). Trimming took 3 bases from V and 0 from J, leaving 9 bases between them. This CDR3 comprises 15 residues. The CDR3 DNA sequence: TGTGCCAGTAGTATCACCTATAGCTCCTACAATGAGCAGTTCTTC. Amino acids: CASSITYSSYNEQFF.

This clone was seen a few times. The chain combines TRBV28 with TRBJ2-5; D ambiguous. The germline V and J ends were trimmed by 7 bases and 5 bases, with 11 bases remaining between them. CDR1 and CDR2 from the germline V gene are MDHEN and SYDVKM. CDR3 length: 12 amino acids. In nucleotides, the CDR3 is TGTGCCAGCACAGCCCAATGGGAGACCCAGTACTTC. It is translated as CASTAQWETQYF.

The chain has TRBV5-1 and TRBJ2-5; TRBD1 matches at 7 bases. The CDR3 consists of 15 residues. V trimming: 4 bases; J trimming: 7 bases; junction bases outside the gene matches: 13. The germline gives CDR1 SGHRS, CDR2 YFSETQ. The CDR3 loop reads CASSATGTAIMTQYF. CDR3 sequence (DNA): TGCGCCAGCAGCGCCACCGGGACAGCAATCATGACCCAGTACTTC.

The gene calls are TRBV7-2 and TRBJ1-1; TRBD1 aligns across 7 bases. CDR1 is SGHTA and CDR2 is FQGNSA in the germline V gene. With V trimmed by 4 bases and J by 1 base, 6 bases remained unmatched. This CDR3 has 15 amino acids. CDR3 DNA sequence: TGTGCCAGCAGCTCCCACGGGACAGCGAACACTGAAGCTTTCTTT. Translation gives CASSSHGTANTEAFF.

J is TRBJ1-2 and V is TRBV29-1, with a weak D call TRBD1 (5 bases). The CDR3 is 13 residues long. V lost 2 bases and J lost 6, with 13 bases in between. Germline CDR1 SQVTM, CDR2 ANQGSEA. The CDR3 DNA reads TGCAGCGTTGAAAGGGGCAGGTTAGATGGCTACACCTTC. This sequence encodes CSVERGRLDGYTF.

This clone was seen ten or more times. J is TRBJ2-1 and V is TRBV19; TRBD2 might be the D (7 bases). The V gene lost 11 bases and the J gene lost 1 base, with 21 bases spanning the gap. This CDR3 contains 16 residues. Germline CDR1 and CDR2: LNHDA and SQIVND (reference sequence). CDR3 protein: CASGALAATSYNEQFF. CDR3 DNA sequence: TGTGCCTCAGGGGCCCTAGCGGCCACATCCTACAATGAGCAGTTCTTC.

This clone showed up just a few times. The chain employs TRBV18 and TRBJ2-7, with D hard to call. In germline, CDR1 is KGHSH, CDR2 LQKENI. Between the trimmed V and J ends, which lost 2 bases and 2 bases, there was a span of 13 bases. This CDR3 contains 15 residues. The CDR3 is CASSPDAGIAYEQYF. CDR3 DNA sequence: TGTGCCAGCTCACCAGATGCAGGAATAGCCTACGAGCAGTACTTC.

This clone was seen just once. The rearrangement links TRBV6-5 to TRBJ2-1; TRBD2 aligns across 7 bases. Germline CDR1 reads MNHEY; CDR2 reads SVGAGI. V lost 8 bases, J lost 8 bases, and 9 bases stayed unmatched. CDR3 length equals 13 residues. The CDR3 DNA is TGTGCCAGCGTTACCGCGGCGGGGGATGAGCAGTTCTTC. This gives the protein CASVTAAGDEQFF.

This clone was counted ten times or more. The gene calls are TRBV6-6 and TRBJ2-5, with a weak D call TRBD1 (6 bases). Germline CDR1 MNHNY, CDR2 SVGAGI (reference sequence). V was trimmed by 3 bases and J by 0 bases, leaving 11 bases between them. The CDR3 extends over 15 amino acids. The CDR3 spells CASSYLRGNQETQYF. The CDR3 coding sequence is TGTGCCAGCAGTTATTTGAGGGGGAACCAAGAGACCCAGTACTTC.

The chain joins TRBV28 to TRBJ1-1, with TRBD1 matching 7 bases. This CDR3 has 12 residues. Per the germline V gene, CDR1 is MDHEN and CDR2 is SYDVKM. Trimming cost V 5 bases and J 3 bases; bases outside gene matches: 0. CDR3 in DNA: TGTGCCAGCAGTCAGGGGGACACTGAAGCTTTCTTT. Its protein is CASSQGDTEAFF.

This chain connects TRBV7-2 to TRBJ2-7; 10 positions match TRBD2. The CDR3 is 15 amino acids. The ends lost 4 bases at V and 2 bases at J; junction bases unmatched: 5. Per germline, CDR1 SGHTA and CDR2 FQGNSA. The CDR3 region has the DNA TGTGCCAGCAGCTCCAGAGCGGGAGGGCCCTACGAGCAGTACTTC. It encodes CASSSRAGGPYEQYF.

The chain couples TRBV7-2 to TRBJ1-2; 7 positions agree with TRBD1. Germline lookup yields CDR1 SGHTA and CDR2 FQGNSA. The CDR3 length is 15 residues. V was pared by 3 bases and J by 5 bases, with 9 bases of the junction left unmatched. This chain's CDR3 is CASSFSSQGGYGYTF. The CDR3 DNA reads TGTGCCAGCAGCTTTAGTAGTCAGGGGGGATATGGCTACACCTTC.

The chain combines TRBV25-1 with TRBJ2-3; 9 bases line up with TRBD2. This CDR3 is built from 16 residues. After removal of 2 bases from V and 4 bases from J, the junction contained 7 bases not matched to a gene. CDR1 and CDR2 from the germline V gene are MGHDK and SYGVNS. CDR3 region: CASSERWLAGADTQYF. In DNA, the CDR3 is TGTGCCAGCAGTGAAAGGTGGTTAGCGGGAGCAGATACGCAGTATTTT.

This clone was found a few times. The chain couples TRBV28 to TRBJ2-7, with TRBD1 identical over 9 bases. V dropped 4 bases and J dropped 5; count of bases not matched to a gene: 9. Germline lookup yields CDR1 MDHEN and CDR2 SYDVKM. The CDR3 sequence is 15 residues long. This CDR3 is CASSSITGGINEQYF. CDR3 DNA sequence: TGTGCCAGCAGTTCCATTACAGGGGGCATCAACGAGCAGTACTTC. The variable domain in full, completed from reference TRBV28 and TRBJ2-7, reads DVKVTQSSRYLVKRTGEKVFLECVQDMDHENMFWYRQDPGLGLRLIYFSYDVKMKEKGDIPEGYSVSREKKERFSLILESASTNQTSMYLCASSSITGGINEQYFGPGTRLTVT.

The chain uses TRBV9 and TRBJ2-5; D remains unclear. Looked up from germline, CDR1 is SGDLS and CDR2 is YYNGEE. Trimming removed 2 bases at V and 0 bases at J, with 8 bases between. The CDR3 extends over 14 amino acids. The CDR3 loop reads CASSVSANQETQYF. CDR3 in DNA: TGTGCCAGCAGCGTTTCAGCGAACCAAGAGACCCAGTACTTC.

This clone has ten or more counts. The sample has other DNA sequences that encode this CDR3 too. The rearrangement uses TRBV7-6 and TRBJ2-2; D gene ambiguous. Germline assignment: CDR1 SGHVS and CDR2 FNYEAQ. The CDR3 is 12 residues long. Trimming stripped 4 bases from V and 8 bases from J, with 8 bases between. The CDR3 nucleotides read TGTGCCAGCAGCTATTTAACAGGGGAGCTGTTTTTT. Protein sequence: CASSYLTGELFF.

This clone was seen many times. The chain joins TRBV7-9 to TRBJ2-6, with D possibly being TRBD1 (5 bases). Trimming shortened V by 5 bases and J by 4 bases, and 18 bases separated the two germline ends. CDR1 is SEHNR, CDR2 FQNEAQ, per germline (reference sequence). The CDR3 consists of 17 residues. The CDR3 region has the DNA TGTGCCAGCAGCACTTGGGCCGCAGGGCCCGGGGCCAACGTCCTGACTTTC. Its protein product is CASSTWAAGPGANVLTF.

This clone turned up a few times. The chain has TRBV5-6 and TRBJ1-4; TRBD1 matches 9 bases. Germline trimming cut 4 bases from V and 8 bases from J; bases unmatched to any gene: 6. Germline V gene sequence: CDR1 SGHDT, CDR2 YYEEEE. This CDR3 comprises 14 residues. CDR3 sequence reads: CASSIQGAKEKLFF. DNA of the CDR3: TGTGCCAGCAGCATACAGGGGGCGAAAGAAAAACTGTTTTTT.

This clone was observed a handful of times. The chain joins TRBV15 to TRBJ2-4; 11 bases are shared with TRBD2. With 3 bases clipped from V and 8 bases from J, the junction kept 6 bases outside the gene matches. CDR1 is LNHNV and CDR2 is YYDKDF in the germline V gene (reference sequence). There are 15 residues in the CDR3. The CDR3 reads CATSSLAGGDDIQYF. CDR3 in DNA: TGTGCCACCAGCAGTCTAGCGGGAGGTGATGACATTCAGTACTTC.

The chain recombines TRBV25-1 with TRBJ2-5, with D possibly being TRBD1 (6 bases). This CDR3 has 13 residues. The germline V gene has CDR1 MGHDK and CDR2 SYGVNS. Trimming stripped 6 bases from V and 5 bases from J, with 13 bases between. The CDR3 loop reads CASRQGALETQYF. CDR3 nucleotide sequence: TGTGCCAGCAGACAGGGTGCTTTGGAGACCCAGTACTTC.

This clone was seen a few times. The chain employs TRBV15 and TRBJ1-1; 7 bases line up with TRBD1. CDR1 and CDR2 from the germline V gene are LNHNV and YYDKDF (reference sequence). The V and J ends lost 1 base and 3 bases, in that order; junction bases with no gene match: 8. CDR3 length equals 16 residues. In DNA form, the CDR3 reads TGTGCCACCAGCAGAGGAATTAGACAGGGTCACACTGAAGCTTTCTTT. It translates to CATSRGIRQGHTEAFF. The full variable domain, rest sourced from reference TRBV15 and TRBJ1-1, is DAMVIQNPRYQVTQFGKPVTLSCSQTLNHNVMYWYQQKSSQAPKLLFHYYDKDFNNEADTPDNFQSRRPNTSFCFLDIRSPGLGDTAMYLCATSRGIRQGHTEAFFGQGTRLTVV.

This clone was seen more than once but under ten times. The chain links TRBV5-1 to TRBJ2-1, with 12 bases lining up with TRBD2. The V segment lost 4 bases and the J segment 2 bases; nucleotides outside the gene matches: 4. CDR3 length: 16 residues. Germline V gives CDR1 SGHRS, CDR2 YFSETQ. The CDR3, as DNA: TGCGCCAGCAGCCCCGGGACTAGCGGGCCCTACAATGAGCAGTTCTTC. The encoded protein is CASSPGTSGPYNEQFF.

V and J are TRBV5-1 and TRBJ2-3, with TRBD2 identical over 12 bases. This CDR3 region has 16 residues. Germline V gene lookup returns CDR1 SGHRS and CDR2 YFSETQ. V was clipped by 1 base and J by 6 bases; unmatched bases: 6. This CDR3 is CASSLTTSGRTDTQYF. DNA of the CDR3: TGCGCCAGCAGCTTGACGACTAGCGGGAGAACGGATACGCAGTATTTT.

The chain joins TRBV11-2 to TRBJ2-2, with TRBD2 identical over 8 bases. CDR1 and CDR2 (germline): SGHAT, FQNNGV. V shed 7 bases and J 6 bases; nucleotides not matched to a gene: 1. The CDR3 consists of 12 residues. The CDR3: CASKLAAGELFF. Here the CDR3 DNA reads TGTGCCAGCAAACTAGCGGCCGGGGAGCTGTTTTTT.

This clone was detected only a few times. V gene TRBV7-9 combines with J gene TRBJ1-5; 10 bases are shared with TRBD1. With V trimmed by 5 bases and J by 5 bases, 6 bases remained unmatched. There are 15 residues in the CDR3. The V gene's germline CDR1 is SEHNR and CDR2 FQNEAQ (reference sequence). CDR3 sequence reads: CASSPRTGGDQPQHF. The CDR3 region has the DNA TGTGCCAGCAGCCCCCGGACAGGGGGAGATCAGCCCCAGCATTTT. The full variable domain, completed using reference TRBV7-9 and TRBJ1-5, is DTGVSQNPRHKITKRGQNVTFRCDPISEHNRLYWYRQTLGQGPEFLTYFQNEAQLEKSRLLSDRFSAERPKGSFSTLEIQRTEQGDSAMYLCASSPRTGGDQPQHFGDGTRLSIL.

This clone was seen a handful of times. V gene TRBV5-6 combines with J gene TRBJ1-1; no definite D call. The CDR3 has 11 residues. Germline V gene lookup returns CDR1 SGHDT and CDR2 YYEEEE. Trimming stripped 3 bases from V and 5 bases from J, with 5 bases between. The DNA of the CDR3 is TGTGCCAGCAGCTGGCAAACTGAAGCTTTCTTT. The encoded protein is CASSWQTEAFF.

This clone has just a few counts. This sequence joins TRBV7-2 and TRBJ2-1; D could derive from TRBD1 or TRBD2 (5 bases each). The CDR3 has 13 amino acids. The germline CDR1 and CDR2 sequences are SGHTA and FQGNSA. Trimming pared 6 bases from V and 14 bases from J, leaving 20 bases between. The CDR3 sequence: CASSIGPGTTEFF. DNA of the CDR3: TGTGCCAGCAGTATAGGTCCGGGGACGACCGAGTTCTTC.

This clone counts as medium-sized. The V and J genes are TRBV27 and TRBJ2-6; 8 nucleotides agree with TRBD1. The CDR3 sequence is 16 residues long. The V segment lost 6 bases and the J segment 2 bases; nucleotides outside the gene matches: 6. Germline CDR1 and CDR2: MNHEY and SMNVEV (reference sequence). This CDR3 is CASRTVTGAGANVLTF. CDR3 sequence (DNA): TGTGCCAGCAGAACGGTGACAGGGGCTGGGGCCAACGTCCTGACTTTC.

This clone appeared a few times. This chain uses TRBV28 with TRBJ2-2; 9 bases map to TRBD2. Looked up from germline, CDR1 is MDHEN and CDR2 is SYDVKM. The ends lost 3 bases at V and 0 bases at J; junction bases unmatched: 11. This CDR3 contains 19 residues. The CDR3 DNA sequence: TGTGCCAGCAGTTTCTGGGCTAGCGGGAAAAACACGAACACCGGGGAGCTGTTTTTT. Protein sequence: CASSFWASGKNTNTGELFF.